The sample holds a few counts of the clone carrying this T cell receptor beta chain. No antigen is known for it. V shed 3 bases, J shed 4 bases, and the junction held 15 bases outside the gene matches. From germline, CDR1 is DFQATT and CDR2 SNEGSKA (reference sequence). The CDR3 has 17 residues. Alongside a J-beta primer mix, a sample-barcoded 5' primer served in a second PCR lasting 7 to 11 cycles. TCRdb independently ran MiXCR on the 5' RACE reads; one entry per CDR3 protein. The sample consists of roughly 1,500,000 distinct CDR3 sequences, approximately 38% of them appearing once. The sample is drawn from a study of blood T cells in healthy people across ages. Study conclusions and caveats: Roughly linear age-related decline in beta diversity appeared, significant by age about 40. No one knew whether donors had CMV, which possibly confounded expanded clonotype changes.

Peripheral blood, around 9.4 milliliters per donor, was collected. This TCR was sampled from a woman aged 18-29 years in good health. Sequences were obtained from blood. The genes are TRBV20-1 and TRBJ2-3; 8 positions match TRBD2. The CDR3 coding sequence is TGCAGTGCTAGGCGATCTTTAGCGGGAACGATGGCAGATACGCAGTATTTT. Protein product: CSARRSLAGTMADTQYF.